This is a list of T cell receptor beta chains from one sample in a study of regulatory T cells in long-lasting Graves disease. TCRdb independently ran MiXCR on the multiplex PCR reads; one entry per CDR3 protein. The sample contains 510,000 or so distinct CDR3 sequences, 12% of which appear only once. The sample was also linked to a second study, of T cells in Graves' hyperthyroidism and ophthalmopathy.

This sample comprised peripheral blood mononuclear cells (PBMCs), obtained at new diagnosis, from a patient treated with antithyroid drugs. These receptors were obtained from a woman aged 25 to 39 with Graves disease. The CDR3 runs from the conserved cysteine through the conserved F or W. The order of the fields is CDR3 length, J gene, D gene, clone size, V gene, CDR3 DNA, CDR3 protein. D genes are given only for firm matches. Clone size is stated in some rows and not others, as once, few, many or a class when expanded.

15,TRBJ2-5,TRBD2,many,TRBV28,TGTGCCAGCAGTTTCTCAGCGGGAGTACAAGAGACCCAGTACTTC,CASSFSAGVQETQYF
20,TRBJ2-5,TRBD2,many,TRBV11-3,TGTGCCAGCAGCTTAGTCGGGCTGTGGGGTCTAGCGGGAAGCCAAGAGACCCAGTACTTC,CASSLVGLWGLAGSQETQYF
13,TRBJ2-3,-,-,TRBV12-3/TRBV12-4,TGTGCCAGCGGAAGACATCACACAGATACGCAGTATTTT,CASGRHHTDTQYF
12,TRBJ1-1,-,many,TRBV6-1,TGTGCCAGCAGACACCGGAACACTGAAGCTTTCTTT,CASRHRNTEAFF
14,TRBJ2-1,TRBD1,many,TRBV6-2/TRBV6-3,TGTGCCAGCAGTTTCAGGACAGGGGAGCGGGAGCAGTTCTTC,CASSFRTGEREQFF
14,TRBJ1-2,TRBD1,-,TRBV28,TGTGCCAGCAGCCTCCCGGGACAGACCCATGGCTACACCTTC,CASSLPGQTHGYTF
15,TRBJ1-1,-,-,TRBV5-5,TGTGCCAGCAGCTTGATTAGGGGGAGGGTCACTGAAGCTTTCTTT,CASSLIRGRVTEAFF
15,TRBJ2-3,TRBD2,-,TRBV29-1,TGCAGCACCCGGGGATCTCAGGGAGGGACAGATACGCAGTATTTT,CSTRGSQGGTDTQYF
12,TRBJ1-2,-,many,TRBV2,TGTGCCAGCAGTGAAGGGCAATTAGGCTACACCTTC,CASSEGQLGYTF
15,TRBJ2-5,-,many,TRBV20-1,TGCAGTGCTCGCGCGGGGAGGGACAATCCGGAGACCCAGTACTTC,CSARAGRDNPETQYF
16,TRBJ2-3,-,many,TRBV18,TGTGCCAGCTCACCACATGTCCCAGGCGGCACAGATACGCAGTATTTT,CASSPHVPGGTDTQYF
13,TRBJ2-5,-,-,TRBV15,TGTGCCACCAGCACTGCGTCAAGGGAGACCCAGTACTTC,CATSTASRETQYF
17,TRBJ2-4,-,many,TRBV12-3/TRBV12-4,TGTGCCAGCAGTTGGGGACGGGATCGAGAACCCAAAAACATTCAGTACTTC,CASSWGRDREPKNIQYF
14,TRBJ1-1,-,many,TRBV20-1,TGCAGTGCTAGAGAGACAGTAAAGAACACTGAAGCTTTCTTT,CSARETVKNTEAFF
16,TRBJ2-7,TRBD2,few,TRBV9,TGTGCCAGCAGCGTAGGTGCTAGCGGGAGTCTCTACGAGCAGTACTTC,CASSVGASGSLYEQYF
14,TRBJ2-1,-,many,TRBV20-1,TGCAGTGCTAGAATGGCGATTTGGGACAATGAGCAGTTCTTC,CSARMAIWDNEQFF
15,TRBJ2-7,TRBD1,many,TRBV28,TGTGCCAGCAGCTCCTCAGGGGGCGGGTCCTACGAGCAGTACTTC,CASSSSGGGSYEQYF
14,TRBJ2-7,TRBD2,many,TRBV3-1,TGTGCCAGCAGCTACGGACTAGCCCTCTACGAGCAGTACTTC,CASSYGLALYEQYF
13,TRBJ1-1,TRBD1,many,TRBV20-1,TGCAGTGCTGCAGGACCGGGACAGGGTAACGCTTTCTTT,CSAAGPGQGNAFF
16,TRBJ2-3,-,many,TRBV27,TGTGCCAGCAGTCTCACACCCAGGGGTAGCACAGATACGCAGTATTTT,CASSLTPRGSTDTQYF
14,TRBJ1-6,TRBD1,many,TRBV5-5,TGTGCCAGCAGCCCGGGGACAGAAGGATCACCCCTCCACTTT,CASSPGTEGSPLHF
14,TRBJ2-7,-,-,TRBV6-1,TGTGCCAGCATTCAAGAATGGGGCCTCTCCGAGCAGTACTTC,CASIQEWGLSEQYF
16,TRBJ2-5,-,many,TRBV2,TGTGCCAGCAGTCCTTTGGCGCTCTTTTCCCAAGAGACCCAGTACTTC,CASSPLALFSQETQYF
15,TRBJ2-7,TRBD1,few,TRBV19,TGTGCCAGTAGTATTCTTTCGGGACAGGGGCACGAGCAGTACTTC,CASSILSGQGHEQYF
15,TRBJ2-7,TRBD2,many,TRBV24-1,TGTGCCACCAGTGATCGCAGCGGGAACTCCTACGAGCAGTACTTC,CATSDRSGNSYEQYF
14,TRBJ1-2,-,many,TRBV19,TGTGCCAGTAGTACGGTCGACGCAAACTATGGCTACACCTTC,CASSTVDANYGYTF
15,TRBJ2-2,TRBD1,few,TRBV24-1,TGTGCCACCAGGGGACAGGGGCTGAACACCGGGGAGCTGTTTTTT,CATRGQGLNTGELFF
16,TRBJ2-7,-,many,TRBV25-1,TGTGCCAGCAGTGCCCTCGAGGGAGTAGGAACCTACGAGCAGTACTTC,CASSALEGVGTYEQYF
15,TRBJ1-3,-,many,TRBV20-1,TGCAGTGCTAGACCGACGGGGACGGTTGGAAACACCATATATTTT,CSARPTGTVGNTIYF
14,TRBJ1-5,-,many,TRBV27,TGTGCCAGCAGTTTATGGGGGGGCTATCAGCCCCAGCATTTT,CASSLWGGYQPQHF
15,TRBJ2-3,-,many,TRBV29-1,TGCAGCGTTGGGCCCACGGACGATATTACAGATACGCAGTATTTT,CSVGPTDDITDTQYF
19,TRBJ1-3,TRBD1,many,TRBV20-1,TGCAGTGCCCTGGCGCACCGGGACAGGGGCCGACTGCCTCGAAACACCATATATTTT,CSALAHRDRGRLPRNTIYF
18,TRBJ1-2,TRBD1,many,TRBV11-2,TGTGCCAGCAGCTTAGGGAAGGCTGGGGGACAGGGAACAGTTGGCTACACCTTC,CASSLGKAGGQGTVGYTF
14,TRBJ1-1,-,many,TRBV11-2,TGTGCCAGCAGCCCAGTTAGTATTGCCACTGAAGCTTTCTTT,CASSPVSIATEAFF
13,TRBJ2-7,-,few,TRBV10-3,TGTGCCATCAGCGGGATCGACGTGAGCGAGCAGTACTTC,CAISGIDVSEQYF
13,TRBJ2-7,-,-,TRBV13,TGTGCCAGCAGCTTCGCCAGGACCTACGAGCAGTACTTC,CASSFARTYEQYF
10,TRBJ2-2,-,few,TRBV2,TGTGCCAGCTTCAGCGGGGAGCTGTTTTTT,CASFSGELFF
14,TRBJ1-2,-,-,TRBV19,TGTGCCAGTAGTATCCAGAGGGGCAACTATGGCTACACCTTC,CASSIQRGNYGYTF
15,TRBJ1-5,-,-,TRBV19,TGTGCCAGTAGTATAGATTGGCAGGGTGGCCAGCCCCAGCATTTT,CASSIDWQGGQPQHF
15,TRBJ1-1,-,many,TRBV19,TGTGCCCGAAGTCCGGCGGTTCGGTTGAACACTGAAGCTTTCTTT,CARSPAVRLNTEAFF
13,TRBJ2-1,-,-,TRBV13,TGTGCCAGCAGCTACGACGCAGGGAATGAGCAGTTCTTC,CASSYDAGNEQFF
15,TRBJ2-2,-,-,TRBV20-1,TGCAGTGCTAGAGAACTCGGAGAGGACACCGGGGAGCTGTTTTTT,CSARELGEDTGELFF